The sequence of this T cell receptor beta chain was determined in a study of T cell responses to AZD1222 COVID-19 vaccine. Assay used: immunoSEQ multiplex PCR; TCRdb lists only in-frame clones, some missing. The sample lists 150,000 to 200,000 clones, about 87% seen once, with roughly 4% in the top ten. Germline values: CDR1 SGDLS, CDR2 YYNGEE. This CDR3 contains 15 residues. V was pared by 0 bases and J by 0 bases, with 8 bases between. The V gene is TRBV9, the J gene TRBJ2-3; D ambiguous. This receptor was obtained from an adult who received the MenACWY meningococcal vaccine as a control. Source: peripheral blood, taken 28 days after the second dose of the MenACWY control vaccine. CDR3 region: CASSVVGQSTDTQYF. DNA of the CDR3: TGTGCCAGCAGCGTAGTTGGGCAAAGCACAGATACGCAGTATTTT.